The 9 T cell receptor beta chains below come from one sample, sequenced in a study of cytomegalovirus exposure and HLA in healthy donors. Primers for the PCR totalled 60 Vbeta and 13 Jbeta. Clones were sequenced by immunoSEQ multiplex PCR, and TCRdb holds only the in-frame ones, with some missing. The table records roughly 190,000 clones, around 87% of them present only once. Sequenced sample: PBMCs. The receptors were sampled from a woman aged 18-30 years in good health and CMV-seronegative.

The chain employs TRBV2 and TRBJ2-3, with 12 bases that match TRBD2. J gave up 5 bases and V 5 bases, and 5 bases lay outside the gene matches. Per germline, CDR1 SNHLY and CDR2 FYNNEI. This CDR3 has 15 residues. CDR3 nucleotide sequence: TGTGCCAGCAGTCCCGGGACTAGCGGGCGAGATACGCAGTATTTT. Translation gives CASSPGTSGRDTQYF. The full variable domain, completed using reference TRBV2 and TRBJ2-3, is EPEVTQTPSHQVTQMGQEVILRCVPISNHLYFYWYRQILGQKVEFLVSFYNNEISEKSEIFDDQFSVERPDGSNFTLKIRSTKLEDSAMYFCASSPGTSGRDTQYFGPGTRLTVL.

The chain carries TRBV6-5 and TRBJ2-3; D ambiguous. The CDR3 sequence is 16 residues long. V lost 4 bases and J 0 bases, leaving 14 bases between the germline ends. Germline loops: CDR1 MNHEY, CDR2 SVGAGI. In nucleotides, the CDR3 is TGTGCCAGCAGTTCCTTGGGCAGGTTTAGCACAGATACGCAGTATTTT. It specifies CASSSLGRFSTDTQYF.

V and J are TRBV10-3 and TRBJ2-3, with D possibly matching TRBD2 (5 bases). CDR3 size: 13 residues. Trimming removed 6 bases from V and 2 bases from J, with 9 bases in between. The germline V gene has CDR1 ENHRY and CDR2 SYGVKD. The CDR3 nucleotides read TGTGCCATCAGGGAGGTCCTCACAGATACGCAGTATTTT. Translated: CAIREVLTDTQYF.

This rearrangement joins TRBV15 to TRBJ1-6, with D perhaps matching TRBD1 (6 bases). Trimming removed 0 bases at V and 7 bases at J, with 13 bases between. The germline gives CDR1 LNHNV, CDR2 YYDKDF (reference sequence). The CDR3 consists of 16 residues. The CDR3 spells CATSRDPQGTNSPLHF. The CDR3 nucleotides read TGTGCCACCAGCAGAGACCCCCAGGGGACCAATTCACCCCTCCACTTT.

Only a few counts were recorded for this clone. V is TRBV5-1 and J is TRBJ2-7; 9 bases match TRBD1. The length of the CDR3 is 14 residues. The J segment lost 7 bases and the V segment lost 4 bases, leaving 9 bases of the junction unmatched. The germline gives CDR1 SGHRS, CDR2 YFSETQ. The CDR3 nucleotides read TGCGCCAGCAGCCAGGACAGGGGCCCGGGGGAGCAGTACTTC. Translated: CASSQDRGPGEQYF.

The V gene is TRBV19, the J gene TRBJ1-1; 9 bases line up with TRBD1. After removal of 1 base from V and 1 base from J, the junction contained 7 bases not matched to a gene. This CDR3 spans 17 amino acids. Germline CDR1 LNHDA, CDR2 SQIVND (reference sequence). In DNA form, the CDR3 reads TGTGCCAGTAGTATAGGCGGACCGGGACAGGGGAACACTGAAGCTTTCTTT. Its protein is CASSIGGPGQGNTEAFF.

This clone came up a few times. The J gene is TRBJ2-7, the V gene TRBV7-6; perhaps TRBD1 as D (5 bases). The germline gives CDR1 SGHVS, CDR2 FNYEAQ. Trimming took off 5 bases at V and 2 bases at J, with 10 bases between the two ends. The CDR3 length is 13 residues. The CDR3 loop is CASSPGSTYEQYF. In nucleotides, the CDR3 is TGTGCCAGCAGCCCAGGGTCAACCTACGAGCAGTACTTC.

This sequence joins TRBV6-5 and TRBJ1-1, with D uncertain. Trimming shortened V by 5 bases and J by 7 bases, and 14 bases separated the two germline ends. The V gene's germline CDR1 is MNHEY and CDR2 SVGAGI. CDR3 length equals 13 residues. The CDR3 protein is CASSESGGNEAFF. The CDR3 nucleotides read TGTGCCAGCAGTGAATCGGGCGGGAATGAAGCTTTCTTT.

This chain links TRBV4-1 with TRBJ1-4; TRBD1 might be the D (6 bases). Trimming cost V 3 bases and J 2 bases, with 13 bases left between them. Germline V gives CDR1 MGHRA, CDR2 YSYEKL. The CDR3 runs 16 residues. CDR3: CASSHPRTVTNEKLFF. The CDR3 bases are TGCGCCAGCAGCCATCCTCGGACAGTTACTAATGAAAAACTGTTTTTT.